A selection of T cell receptor beta chains follows, all from one sample in a study of OX40 agonist ivuxolimab in advanced cancers. The protocol was immunoSEQ multiplex PCR, while the TCRdb copy is restricted to in-frame clones and leaves out a portion. This sample has about 69,000 clones, with almost 90% found just once. The starting material was CD4+ or CD8+ T cells sorted from blood, obtained in a trial of the OX40 agonist ivuxolimab. These receptor sequences come from an adult with an advanced solid tumor such as melanoma, head and neck, liver or kidney cancer. The CDR3 runs from the conserved cysteine through the conserved F or W. The order of the fields is D gene, J gene, clone size, V gene, CDR3 protein, CDR3 DNA. A D gene is named only where the DNA matches it firmly. Where a row states a size, it is once, few, many or the class of an expanded clone; other rows omit it.

d_gene: NA
j_gene: TRBJ1-1
abundance: few
v_gene: TRBV6-5
CDR3aa: CASREQDVTEAFF
CDR3nt: TGTGCCAGCCGGGAACAGGATGTAACTGAAGCTTTCTTT

d_gene: NA
j_gene: TRBJ2-1
abundance: NA
v_gene: TRBV7-2
CDR3aa: CASSRLTPDNEQFF
CDR3nt: TGTGCCAGCAGTCGTCTGACACCAGACAATGAGCAGTTCTTC

d_gene: TRBD2
j_gene: TRBJ2-7
abundance: NA
v_gene: TRBV19
CDR3aa: CASSGRSRGMAGGNPSYEQYF
CDR3nt: TGTGCCAGTAGTGGAAGGTCTCGGGGGATGGCGGGAGGGAATCCCTCCTACGAGCAGTACTTC

d_gene: TRBD1
j_gene: TRBJ2-7
abundance: NA
v_gene: TRBV9
CDR3aa: CASSGPDSGVDRGHEQYF
CDR3nt: TGTGCCAGCAGCGGACCCGACTCGGGAGTGGACAGGGGACACGAGCAGTACTTC

d_gene: NA
j_gene: TRBJ1-2
abundance: NA
v_gene: TRBV7-2
CDR3aa: CASRGEGIGYTF
CDR3nt: TGTGCCAGTCGCGGAGAGGGGATCGGCTACACCTTC

d_gene: NA
j_gene: TRBJ1-2
abundance: NA
v_gene: TRBV7-2
CDR3aa: CASSPWTPNHYGYTF
CDR3nt: TGTGCCAGCAGCCCCTGGACACCTAACCACTATGGCTACACCTTC

d_gene: NA
j_gene: TRBJ2-4
abundance: once
v_gene: TRBV18
CDR3aa: CASDDGKNIQYF
CDR3nt: TGTGCCAGCGATGATGGCAAAAACATTCAGTACTTC

d_gene: TRBD2
j_gene: TRBJ2-2
abundance: NA
v_gene: TRBV19
CDR3aa: CASVGVRLAGETGELFF
CDR3nt: TGTGCCAGTGTGGGGGTGAGACTAGCGGGAGAGACCGGGGAGCTGTTTTTT

d_gene: NA
j_gene: TRBJ2-3
abundance: NA
v_gene: TRBV27
CDR3aa: CASAPYEIAETQYF
CDR3nt: TGTGCCAGCGCCCCATACGAAATAGCGGAAACGCAGTATTTT

d_gene: NA
j_gene: TRBJ2-4
abundance: NA
v_gene: TRBV6-5
CDR3aa: CASSYGGIAKNIQYF
CDR3nt: TGTGCCAGCAGTTACGGGGGAATAGCCAAAAACATTCAGTACTTC

d_gene: NA
j_gene: TRBJ2-6
abundance: NA
v_gene: TRBV7-2
CDR3aa: CASSMYSGANVLTF
CDR3nt: TGTGCCAGCAGCATGTATTCTGGGGCCAACGTCCTGACTTTC

d_gene: TRBD2
j_gene: TRBJ2-7
abundance: NA
v_gene: TRBV5-1
CDR3aa: CASSLGSGRASNEQYF
CDR3nt: TGCGCCAGCAGCCTGGGCAGCGGGAGGGCCTCTAACGAGCAGTACTTC

d_gene: TRBD2
j_gene: TRBJ2-1
abundance: few
v_gene: TRBV9
CDR3aa: CASSVGGSRDEQFF
CDR3nt: TGTGCCAGCAGCGTAGGCGGGAGTCGCGATGAGCAGTTCTTC

d_gene: NA
j_gene: TRBJ1-1
abundance: NA
v_gene: TRBV7-2
CDR3aa: CASSLVDDTEAFF
CDR3nt: TGTGCCAGCAGCTTAGTCGACGACACTGAAGCTTTCTTT

d_gene: NA
j_gene: TRBJ2-1
abundance: NA
v_gene: TRBV27
CDR3aa: CASSLKALRLIPYNEQFF
CDR3nt: TGTGCCAGCAGCTTGAAAGCCTTACGACTGATCCCCTACAATGAGCAGTTCTTC

d_gene: NA
j_gene: TRBJ2-3
abundance: NA
v_gene: TRBV7-2
CDR3aa: CASSLGRTGTDTQYF
CDR3nt: TGTGCCAGCAGCTTAGGACGGACGGGCACAGATACGCAGTATTTT

d_gene: NA
j_gene: TRBJ2-2
abundance: NA
v_gene: TRBV2
CDR3aa: CASSPDRNTGELFF
CDR3nt: TGTGCCAGCAGTCCCGACAGGAACACCGGGGAGCTGTTTTTT

d_gene: NA
j_gene: TRBJ2-4
abundance: once
v_gene: TRBV28
CDR3aa: CASSSGVGIQYF
CDR3nt: TGTGCCAGCAGTTCTGGGGTGGGCATTCAGTACTTC

d_gene: NA
j_gene: TRBJ1-5
abundance: few
v_gene: TRBV29-1
CDR3aa: CSVAGGGNQPQHF
CDR3nt: TGCAGCGTCGCGGGGGGTGGGAATCAGCCCCAGCATTTT

d_gene: TRBD2
j_gene: TRBJ2-5
abundance: NA
v_gene: TRBV29-1
CDR3aa: CSVGGLAGRRRETQYF
CDR3nt: TGCAGCGTGGGGGGACTAGCGGGACGGCGAAGGGAGACCCAGTACTTC

d_gene: NA
j_gene: TRBJ2-7
abundance: NA
v_gene: TRBV5-6
CDR3aa: CASSKGPVGEQYF
CDR3nt: TGTGCCAGCAGCAAAGGGCCCGTCGGGGAGCAGTACTTC

d_gene: TRBD2
j_gene: TRBJ2-2
abundance: NA
v_gene: TRBV30
CDR3aa: CAWRGLAPFVKELFF
CDR3nt: TGTGCCTGGAGGGGACTAGCGCCCTTCGTAAAGGAGCTGTTTTTT

d_gene: NA
j_gene: TRBJ2-7
abundance: NA
v_gene: TRBV9
CDR3aa: CASSPQGGNYEQYF
CDR3nt: TGTGCCAGCAGCCCCCAGGGGGGGAACTACGAGCAGTACTTC

d_gene: NA
j_gene: TRBJ2-1
abundance: NA
v_gene: TRBV9
CDR3aa: CASSPELTYNEQFF
CDR3nt: TGTGCCAGCAGCCCAGAGTTAACCTACAATGAGCAGTTCTTC

d_gene: NA
j_gene: TRBJ1-5
abundance: NA
v_gene: TRBV6-1
CDR3aa: CASRSNNQPQHF
CDR3nt: TGTGCCAGCAGGAGTAACAATCAGCCCCAGCATTTT

d_gene: TRBD1
j_gene: TRBJ2-1
abundance: NA
v_gene: TRBV11-3
CDR3aa: CASSRDRAYEQFF
CDR3nt: TGTGCCAGCAGCCGGGACAGAGCGTATGAGCAGTTCTTC

d_gene: TRBD1
j_gene: TRBJ1-3
abundance: few
v_gene: TRBV7-2
CDR3aa: CASSLDRGPGNTIYF
CDR3nt: TGTGCCAGCAGCTTAGACAGGGGGCCTGGAAACACCATATATTTT

d_gene: NA
j_gene: TRBJ1-2
abundance: NA
v_gene: TRBV6-6
CDR3aa: CASSYSRVANYGYTF
CDR3nt: TGTGCCAGCAGTTACTCACGGGTAGCTAACTATGGCTACACCTTC

d_gene: NA
j_gene: TRBJ1-5
abundance: NA
v_gene: TRBV11-2
CDR3aa: CASSLVSNQPQHF
CDR3nt: TGTGCCAGCAGCTTAGTTAGCAATCAGCCCCAGCATTTT

d_gene: NA
j_gene: TRBJ1-1
abundance: NA
v_gene: TRBV7-2
CDR3aa: CASSFAEGTEAFF
CDR3nt: TGTGCCAGCAGCTTCGCGGAAGGCACTGAAGCTTTCTTT

d_gene: NA
j_gene: TRBJ2-2
abundance: NA
v_gene: TRBV19
CDR3aa: CASSVLSGKNTGELFF
CDR3nt: TGTGCCAGTAGTGTCTTGTCAGGGAAGAACACCGGGGAGCTGTTTTTT

d_gene: NA
j_gene: TRBJ1-5
abundance: NA
v_gene: TRBV6-1
CDR3aa: CASSEQRWSNQPQHF
CDR3nt: TGTGCCAGCAGTGAACAACGATGGAGCAATCAGCCCCAGCATTTT

d_gene: NA
j_gene: TRBJ2-3
abundance: NA
v_gene: TRBV6-5
CDR3aa: CASSYRARVGDTQYF
CDR3nt: TGTGCCAGCAGTTACCGGGCCAGGGTAGGAGATACGCAGTATTTT

d_gene: NA
j_gene: TRBJ2-7
abundance: NA
v_gene: TRBV21-1
CDR3aa: CASCFGTGGTYEQYF
CDR3nt: TGTGCCAGCTGTTTCGGGACAGGGGGTACCTACGAGCAGTACTTC

d_gene: TRBD1
j_gene: TRBJ1-6
abundance: NA
v_gene: TRBV5-1
CDR3aa: CASSPETGGFSPLHF
CDR3nt: TGCGCCAGCAGCCCCGAGACAGGGGGTTTTTCACCCCTCCACTTT

d_gene: TRBD2
j_gene: TRBJ2-1
abundance: NA
v_gene: TRBV5-4
CDR3aa: CASSLGLAGASYNEQFF
CDR3nt: TGTGCCAGCAGCTTGGGACTAGCGGGAGCGTCGTACAATGAGCAGTTCTTC

d_gene: TRBD2
j_gene: TRBJ2-1
abundance: NA
v_gene: TRBV28
CDR3aa: CASSPGGAVGEQFF
CDR3nt: TGTGCCAGCAGTCCCGGGGGGGCCGTCGGCGAGCAGTTCTTC

d_gene: NA
j_gene: TRBJ1-1
abundance: NA
v_gene: TRBV6-5
CDR3aa: CASSYSVGAAEAFF
CDR3nt: TGTGCCAGCAGTTACTCGGTCGGGGCGGCTGAAGCTTTCTTT

d_gene: NA
j_gene: TRBJ2-1
abundance: NA
v_gene: TRBV20-1
CDR3aa: CSARLYNEQFF
CDR3nt: TGCAGTGCTAGACTTTACAATGAGCAGTTCTTC

d_gene: NA
j_gene: TRBJ1-1
abundance: NA
v_gene: TRBV7-9
CDR3aa: CASSLPREATEAFF
CDR3nt: TGTGCCAGCAGCCTTCCCCGAGAAGCTACTGAAGCTTTCTTT

d_gene: NA
j_gene: TRBJ2-7
abundance: NA
v_gene: TRBV11-1
CDR3aa: CASSTRTVTYEQYF
CDR3nt: TGTGCCAGCAGCACCCGGACAGTTACCTACGAGCAGTACTTC

d_gene: NA
j_gene: TRBJ2-5
abundance: NA
v_gene: TRBV20-1
CDR3aa: CSARETQYF
CDR3nt: TGCAGTGCCAGAGAGACCCAGTACTTC

d_gene: TRBD2
j_gene: TRBJ2-7
abundance: NA
v_gene: TRBV11-2
CDR3aa: CASTPSQASGSPYEQYF
CDR3nt: TGTGCCAGCACCCCTTCTCAGGCTAGCGGGAGTCCCTACGAGCAGTACTTC

d_gene: NA
j_gene: TRBJ2-7
abundance: NA
v_gene: TRBV28
CDR3aa: CASSDNYEQYF
CDR3nt: TGTGCCAGCAGTGACAATTACGAGCAGTACTTC

d_gene: NA
j_gene: TRBJ1-3
abundance: once
v_gene: TRBV5-1
CDR3aa: CASSQTGFGNTIYF
CDR3nt: TGCGCCAGCAGCCAGACGGGGTTTGGAAACACCATATATTTT

d_gene: NA
j_gene: TRBJ1-1
abundance: NA
v_gene: TRBV18
CDR3aa: CASSPIMTGPNTEAFF
CDR3nt: TGTGCCAGCTCTCCTATTATGACTGGGCCGAACACTGAAGCTTTCTTT

d_gene: TRBD1
j_gene: TRBJ2-7
abundance: NA
v_gene: TRBV5-4
CDR3aa: CASSKDRGPYEQYF
CDR3nt: TGTGCCAGCAGCAAAGACAGGGGGCCTTACGAGCAGTACTTC

d_gene: NA
j_gene: TRBJ1-5
abundance: NA
v_gene: TRBV7-2
CDR3aa: CASSLEGIGNQPQHF
CDR3nt: TGTGCCAGCAGCTTAGAGGGGATCGGCAATCAGCCCCAGCATTTT

d_gene: NA
j_gene: TRBJ1-3
abundance: NA
v_gene: TRBV13
CDR3aa: CASNRQAFSTIYF
CDR3nt: TGTGCCAGCAATCGACAGGCTTTTAGCACCATATATTTT

d_gene: NA
j_gene: TRBJ2-5
abundance: NA
v_gene: TRBV7-2
CDR3aa: CASSPQGGRQETQYF
CDR3nt: TGTGCCAGCAGCCCCCAGGGAGGCCGCCAAGAGACCCAGTACTTC

d_gene: TRBD2
j_gene: TRBJ2-1
abundance: NA
v_gene: TRBV19
CDR3aa: CASSMSRAGTSLYEQFF
CDR3nt: TGTGCCAGTAGTATGTCCCGCGCCGGGACTAGTTTGTATGAGCAGTTCTTC

d_gene: NA
j_gene: TRBJ2-3
abundance: NA
v_gene: TRBV7-2
CDR3aa: CASSLASGSSARTQYF
CDR3nt: TGTGCCAGCAGCTTAGCGTCTGGTTCGAGCGCCCGTACGCAGTATTTT

d_gene: TRBD2
j_gene: TRBJ2-7
abundance: NA
v_gene: TRBV2
CDR3aa: CASRLAGVTEQYF
CDR3nt: TGTGCCAGCAGACTAGCGGGAGTTACCGAGCAGTACTTC

d_gene: NA
j_gene: TRBJ1-1
abundance: few
v_gene: TRBV5-1
CDR3aa: CASSLGGNTEAFF
CDR3nt: TGCGCCAGCAGCTTGGGGGGGAACACTGAAGCTTTCTTT

d_gene: NA
j_gene: TRBJ1-2
abundance: NA
v_gene: TRBV16
CDR3aa: CASSRANYGYTF
CDR3nt: TGTGCCAGCAGCCGGGCAAACTATGGCTACACCTTC

d_gene: NA
j_gene: TRBJ2-7
abundance: NA
v_gene: TRBV6-6
CDR3aa: CAVGYEQYF
CDR3nt: TGCGCTGTGGGCTACGAGCAGTACTTC

d_gene: NA
j_gene: TRBJ2-1
abundance: NA
v_gene: TRBV7-8
CDR3aa: CASSRRANEQFF
CDR3nt: TGTGCCAGCAGCCGACGCGCGAATGAGCAGTTCTTC